This T cell receptor beta chain emerged from a study of CD8+CD57+ T cells in acquired aplastic anemia. Across the whole study: 3.2 ug was the average amount of DNA from sorted CD4+ and CD8+ cells. Whole-study results and caveats: Patients and controls turned out to have approximately 29 CD8+ CDR3 sequences in common. Patients and healthy controls showed no significant CD8+ Simpson's diversity difference.

Flow cytometry had shown expanded CD8+CD57+ cells in the patients chosen for sequencing. Severe acquired aplastic anemia was present in every patient. The trim removed 2 bases at V and 7 bases at J, leaving 6 bases unmatched. CDR1 is MDHEN, CDR2 SYDVKM, per germline. The CDR3 runs 16 residues. Template material for TCR beta VDJ and CDR3 profiling consisted of genomic DNA. Each CDR3 protein gets one entry after TCRdb re-called the reads with MiXCR. This repertoire shows over 250,000 distinct CDR3 sequences, 45% to 65% found once; its top ten account for approximately 1.3%. This clonotype was counted only a few times. The antigen is not known.

The specimen was sorted CD4+, CD8+, or CD8+CD57+ T cells (not recorded which) from PBMCs. The V call is TRBV28, the J call TRBJ2-1, with 12 bases aligning to TRBD1. The sequence derives from a human donor with aplastic anemia. In DNA, the CDR3 is TGTGCCAGCAGTTTAATATCGGGACAGGGGGCAAATGAGCAGTTCTTC. This translates into CASSLISGQGANEQFF.